Each of the 5 T cell receptor beta chains below was sequenced from the same sample in a study of blood T cell repertoires in COVID-19. Libraries were prepared by immunoSEQ multiplex PCR; TCRdb keeps only in-frame clonotypes and omits some of them. The sample lists some 200,000 clones; more than 75% were seen once. Sequences were obtained from peripheral blood. The receptor set was obtained from a woman aged 50 to 65 with active or convalescent COVID-19.

The genes are TRBV30 and TRBJ1-2; no firm D call. Germline assignment: CDR1 GTSNPN and CDR2 SVGIG (reference sequence). There are 13 residues in the CDR3. V was trimmed by 0 bases and J by 2 bases, leaving 7 bases between them. The CDR3 loop is CAWSVLGNYGYTF. In DNA form, the CDR3 reads TGTGCCTGGAGTGTACTAGGGAACTATGGCTACACCTTC.

The sample holds a few counts of this clone. The V call is TRBV5-1, the J call TRBJ2-1; weak D call: TRBD2 (5 bases). This CDR3 region has 16 residues. The V gene's germline CDR1 is SGHRS and CDR2 YFSETQ. Trimming stripped 0 bases from V and 5 bases from J, with 15 bases between. As DNA, the CDR3 is TGCGCCAGCAGCTTGGCCACGGGGTCTTCCCACAATGAGCAGTTCTTC. Protein: CASSLATGSSHNEQFF.

This clone was observed a few times. The CDR3 region is CATMADKETQYF. The DNA for the CDR3 is TGTGCCACCATGGCGGACAAAGAGACCCAGTACTTC. The gene calls are TRBV24-1 and TRBJ2-5; TRBD1 might be the D (5 bases). CDR1 is KGHDR and CDR2 is SFDVKD in the germline V gene. Between the trimmed V and J ends, which lost 8 bases and 3 bases, there was a span of 9 bases. The CDR3 spans 12 residues.

This clone has just a few counts. The genes are TRBV20-1 and TRBJ1-6; 8 positions agree with TRBD1. The CDR3 length is 14 residues. In germline, CDR1 is DFQATT, CDR2 SNEGSKA (reference sequence). Trimming removed 3 bases from V and 10 bases from J; junction bases left unmatched: 8. CDR3 region: CSASLTGGRSPLHF. The DNA for the CDR3 is TGCAGTGCTAGTTTAACAGGGGGAAGGTCACCCCTCCACTTT.

The rearrangement joins TRBV5-1 to TRBJ1-2, with TRBD1 as a possible D gene (6 bases). Germline assignment: CDR1 SGHRS and CDR2 YFSETQ. Trimming took 4 bases from V and 6 from J, leaving 25 bases between them. This CDR3 region has 17 residues. This chain's CDR3 is CASSQDSFQLLGDGYTF. Here the CDR3 DNA reads TGCGCCAGCAGCCAGGACAGTTTTCAATTACTTGGCGATGGCTACACCTTC.